These 15 T cell receptor beta chains originate from one sample sequenced in a study of T cell responses to AZD1222 COVID-19 vaccine. Profiling relied on immunoSEQ multiplex PCR, and the TCRdb table lists in-frame clones only, not all of them. This table has 90,000 to 130,000 clones, approximately 90% appearing once. The sequencing used peripheral blood, collected on day 0 of AZD1222 vaccination. These TCRs come from an adult in good health.

The chain links TRBV24-1 to TRBJ1-5; TRBD1 is a possible D gene (5 bases). The germline V gene has CDR1 KGHDR and CDR2 SFDVKD. The length of the CDR3 is 15 residues. Between the trimmed V and J ends, which lost 4 bases and 6 bases, there was a span of 15 bases. The CDR3 region is CATSDTTPGSQPQHF. The DNA of the CDR3 is TGTGCCACCAGTGACACCACCCCAGGGAGTCAGCCCCAGCATTTT.

The chain carries TRBV18 and TRBJ2-2; TRBD1 is a possible D gene (6 bases). V lost 3 bases and J lost 0, with 11 bases in between. Germline loops: CDR1 KGHSH, CDR2 LQKENI. The CDR3 has 16 residues. The CDR3 here is CASSPQGGSNTGELFF. The CDR3 coding sequence is TGTGCCAGCTCACCCCAAGGGGGATCGAACACCGGGGAGCTGTTTTTT.

This clone has just one count. V gene TRBV24-1 combines with J gene TRBJ1-2; 7 bases fit TRBD1. CDR1 KGHDR and CDR2 SFDVKD come from the germline V gene. The CDR3 loop spans 16 amino acids. Germline trimming cut 7 bases from V and 7 bases from J; bases unmatched to any gene: 17. The CDR3 loop reads CATSTGGTAGTFGYTF. The CDR3 DNA follows: TGTGCCACCAGCACCGGCGGGACAGCAGGGACTTTTGGCTACACCTTC.

V and J are TRBV27 and TRBJ2-7, with TRBD1 identical over 8 bases. This CDR3 contains 15 residues. Losses at the gene ends were 6 bases for V and 3 bases for J; bases not matched to a gene: 10. Germline V gene data show CDR1 as MNHEY and CDR2 as SMNVEV (reference sequence). For the CDR3, the DNA is TGTGCCAGCAGCCCCGACCGGGACAGGAGCTACGAGCAGTACTTC. Protein: CASSPDRDRSYEQYF.

This clone has more than one count but fewer than ten. The V call is TRBV14, the J call TRBJ1-6, with TRBD1 matching 7 bases. The J segment lost 9 bases and the V segment lost 2 bases, leaving 4 bases of the junction unmatched. There are 14 residues in the CDR3. The germline V gene encodes CDR1 SGHDN and CDR2 FVKESK. The CDR3 DNA is TGTGCCAGCAGCCAAAACAGGGGTGGTTCACCCCTCCACTTT. Its protein is CASSQNRGGSPLHF.

This chain's CDR3 is CASTTGVFGYTF. The CDR3 DNA reads TGTGCCAGCACCACGGGGGTCTTTGGCTACACCTTC. The chain uses TRBV28 and TRBJ1-2; maybe TRBD1 (5 bases). The ends were cut back, 7 bases at V and 7 bases at J, with 13 bases in the middle. CDR3 size: 12 residues. The V gene's germline CDR1 is MDHEN and CDR2 SYDVKM.

This chain joins TRBV19 and TRBJ2-1, with 14 bases that match TRBD2. The V gene's germline CDR1 is LNHDA and CDR2 SQIVND (reference sequence). The trim removed 5 bases at V and 6 bases at J, leaving 9 bases unmatched. CDR3 size: 17 residues. The DNA of the CDR3 is TGTGCCAGTAGTGGGCCCCCGACTAGCGGGAGGGCCAATGAGCAGTTCTTC. This gives the protein CASSGPPTSGRANEQFF.

The rearrangement uses TRBV15 and TRBJ2-1, with D possibly being TRBD2 (6 bases). The CDR3 extends over 17 amino acids. Looked up from germline, CDR1 is LNHNV and CDR2 is YYDKDF (reference sequence). Trimming took off 1 base at V and 2 bases at J, with 15 bases between the two ends. This CDR3 reads CATSRGDGSSAYNEQFF. CDR3 nucleotides: TGTGCCACCAGCAGAGGTGATGGATCTAGCGCCTACAATGAGCAGTTCTTC.

V gene TRBV6-1 combines with J gene TRBJ1-1, with 11 bases identical to TRBD1. This CDR3 comprises 15 residues. V lost 0 bases to trimming and J lost 11 bases; unmatched junction nucleotides: 8. Per germline, CDR1 MNHNS and CDR2 SASEGT. The CDR3 spells CASSEAGTGGVRAFF. In DNA form, the CDR3 reads TGTGCCAGCAGTGAAGCGGGGACAGGGGGGGTTAGGGCTTTCTTT.

V and J are TRBV29-1 and TRBJ1-3; D may be TRBD1 (5 bases). Trimming shortened V by 4 bases and J by 0 bases, and 13 bases separated the two germline ends. CDR3 length equals 15 residues. CDR1 is SQVTM, CDR2 ANQGSEA, per germline. The CDR3 protein is CSVGVGGGSGNTIYF. CDR3 DNA: TGCAGCGTTGGGGTCGGGGGAGGCTCTGGAAACACCATATATTTT.

The V and J genes are TRBV15 and TRBJ1-1, with a weak D call TRBD1 (6 bases). Trimming took 5 bases from V and 3 from J, leaving 16 bases between them. The CDR3 totals 15 residues. CDR1 LNHNV and CDR2 YYDKDF come from the germline V gene (reference sequence). Here the CDR3 reads CATSGTLTGDTEAFF. The CDR3 DNA is TGTGCCACCAGCGGGACACTCACCGGGGACACTGAAGCTTTCTTT.

This sequence joins TRBV6-1 and TRBJ1-6; possible D gene TRBD1, 5 bases. This CDR3 spans 14 amino acids. CDR1 and CDR2 from the germline V gene are MNHNS and SASEGT. Trimming took 2 bases from V and 10 from J, leaving 12 bases between them. The CDR3 DNA follows: TGTGCCAGCAGTGAATCAGGGTTAATCTCACCCCTCCACTTT. As protein: CASSESGLISPLHF.

V gene TRBV11-3 combines with J gene TRBJ2-1, with TRBD2 matching over 10 bases. CDR1 and CDR2 (germline): SGHNT, YENEEA. The J segment lost 5 bases and the V segment lost 1 base, leaving 2 bases of the junction unmatched. CDR3 length: 15 residues. The CDR3 reads CASSLGAGGDNEQFF. The CDR3, as DNA: TGTGCCAGCAGCTTAGGAGCGGGGGGGGACAATGAGCAGTTCTTC.

This sequence joins TRBV6-5 and TRBJ2-7; no reliable D call. Germline V lookup: CDR1 MNHEY, CDR2 SVGAGI. Trimming stripped 0 bases from V and 0 bases from J, with 0 bases between. The CDR3 length is 12 residues. The CDR3 DNA reads as TGTGCCAGCAGTTACTCCTCCTACGAGCAGTACTTC. This translates into CASSYSSYEQYF.

This chain joins TRBV19 and TRBJ2-1, with D possibly matching TRBD2 (5 bases). This CDR3 comprises 14 residues. V lost 4 bases and J 0 bases, leaving 7 bases between the germline ends. Germline V gene lookup returns CDR1 LNHDA and CDR2 SQIVND (reference sequence). CDR3 amino acids: CASSRRFSYNEQFF. DNA for the CDR3: TGTGCCAGTAGTAGGAGGTTCTCCTACAATGAGCAGTTCTTC. The full variable domain, completed using reference TRBV19 and TRBJ2-1, is DGGITQSPKYLFRKEGQNVTLSCEQNLNHDAMYWYRQDPGQGLRLIYYSQIVNDFQKGDIAEGYSVSREKKESFPLTVTSAQKNPTAFYLCASSRRFSYNEQFFGPGTRLTVL.